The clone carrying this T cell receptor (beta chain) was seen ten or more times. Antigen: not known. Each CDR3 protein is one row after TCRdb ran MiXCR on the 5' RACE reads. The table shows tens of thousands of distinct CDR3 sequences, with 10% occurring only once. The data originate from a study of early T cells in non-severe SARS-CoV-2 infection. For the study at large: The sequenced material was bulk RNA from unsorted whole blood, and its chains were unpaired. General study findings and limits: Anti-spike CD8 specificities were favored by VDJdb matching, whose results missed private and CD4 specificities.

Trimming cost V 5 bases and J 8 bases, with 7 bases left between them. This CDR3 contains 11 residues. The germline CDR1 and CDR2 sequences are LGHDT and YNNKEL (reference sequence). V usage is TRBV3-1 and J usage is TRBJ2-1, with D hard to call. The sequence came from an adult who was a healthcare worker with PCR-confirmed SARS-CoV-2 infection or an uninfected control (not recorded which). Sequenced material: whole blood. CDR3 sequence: CASSLSDEQFF. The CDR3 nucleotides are TGTGCCAGCAGCTTATCCGATGAGCAGTTCTTC.